The 32 T cell receptor delta chains in this list originate from one sample, sequenced in a study of gamma-delta T cells after stem cell transplantation. TCRdb applied CATT to the RT-PCR reads for clone calling. The sample has thousands of delta-chain clones; about 15% are singletons. The source material was gamma-delta T cells. These receptors were taken from a human donor. It is not recorded whose cells these are; they may come from a transplant donor.

In its sample, this clone was seen a few times. This may be a read error: a much more frequent sequence differs by one nucleotide. CDR3 in DNA: TGTGCCTGTGATACTGGGGGATCGACAGCACAACCCTTCTTT. Residues: CACDTGGSTAQPFF. The chain has TRDV2 and TRDJ2; 10 bases align to TRDD3. Germline-derived CDR1 and CDR2 are GEAIGNYY and EKD. This CDR3 comprises 14 residues.

In its sample, this clone was seen a few times. The chain has TRDV1 and TRDJ1; TRDD2 matches 7 bases. This CDR3 spans 19 amino acids. Trimming cost V 5 bases and J 1 base; bases outside gene matches: 19. The germline V gene has CDR1 TSWWSYY and CDR2 QGS. For the CDR3, the DNA is TGTGCTCTTGGGTCACATTCCTACGGTAGGAAGTACCGCACCGATAAACTCATCTTT. Its translation: CALGSHSYGRKYRTDKLIF.

By share, this clone counts as large. The rearrangement uses TRDV2 and TRDJ2; 7 positions match TRDD3. The length of the CDR3 is 14 residues. CDR1 is GEAIGNYY, CDR2 EKD, per germline. After removal of 0 bases from V and 4 bases from J, the junction contained 1 base not matched to a gene. The CDR3 sequence: CACDTWGTTAQLFF. The CDR3 DNA sequence: TGTGCCTGTGACACCTGGGGGACGACAGCACAACTCTTCTTT.

Note on this clone: This sequence may be a read error, since a much larger clone differs from it by one base. Other DNA variants within this sample encode the same CDR3. This chain uses TRDV2 with TRDJ3; the D gene is possibly TRDD3 (6 bases). The germline V gene has CDR1 GEAIGNYY and CDR2 EKD. This CDR3 has 19 amino acids. CDR3 residues: CACDTAGIPSSWDTRQMFF. DNA of the CDR3: TGTGCCTGCGACACCGCGGGGATTCCTTCCTCCTGGGACACCCGACAGATGTTTTTC.

Concerning this clone: A much larger clone lies one base from this, so it may be a read error. The same CDR3 is also encoded by other DNA sequences in this sample. The V call is TRDV2, the J call TRDJ2; 11 bases agree with TRDD3. Germline CDR1 reads GEAIGNYY; CDR2 reads EKD. CDR3 length: 18 amino acids. CDR3 sequence: CACDTVLGDKSGSAQLFF. DNA of the CDR3: TGTGCCTGCGACACGGTACTGGGGGATAAGAGTGGGTCAGCACAACTCTTCTTT.

This chain connects TRDV1 to TRDJ1, with TRDD3 matching over 8 bases. V shed 0 bases, J shed 0 bases, and the junction held 15 bases outside the gene matches. This CDR3 is 20 amino acids long. CDR1 and CDR2 (germline): TSWWSYY, QGS. CDR3 region: CALGELSPPTCGGYTDKLIF. CDR3 DNA sequence: TGTGCTCTTGGGGAACTAAGCCCCCCTACGTGTGGGGGATACACCGATAAACTCATCTTT.

This clone was observed a handful of times. A read error may account for a junction end that differs from germline. The chain carries TRDV1 and TRDJ1; perhaps TRDD3 as D (6 bases). Germline V lookup: CDR1 TSWWSYY, CDR2 QGS. There are 21 residues in the CDR3. CDR3 amino acids: CALGGLTLPLPYWDYTDKLTF. In DNA form, the CDR3 reads TGTGCTCTTGGGGGACTTACACTACCGCTCCCTTACTGGGATTACACCGATAAACTCACCTTT.

Turning to this clone: This is likely an artifact of a read error, given a far larger clone one base away. Other DNA variants within this sample encode the same CDR3. The CDR3 sequence is CACDTVGVQAQLFF. In DNA, the CDR3 is TGTGCCTGTGACACCGTAGGGGTACAAGCACAGCTCTTCTTT. This chain connects TRDV2 to TRDJ2; D uncertain. Germline CDR1 GEAIGNYY, CDR2 EKD. The length of the CDR3 is 14 residues.

A note on this clone: A far more abundant clone sits one base away, making this likely a read error. This chain joins TRDV2 and TRDJ1; 8 positions match TRDD3. The CDR3 has 17 amino acids. Germline assignment: CDR1 GEAIGNYY and CDR2 EKD. Germline trimming cut 0 bases from V and 2 bases from J; bases unmatched to any gene: 10. This chain's CDR3 is CACDTAMGDAWTDKLIF. DNA of the CDR3: TGTGCCTGTGACACCGCGATGGGGGATGCGTGGACCGATAAACTCATCTTT.

This clone was counted only a few times. The junction departs from the called germline gene at one end, perhaps through a read error. This CDR3 is also generated by other DNA sequences in the sample. V and J are TRDV1 and TRDJ1, with 7 bases that match TRDD3. The CDR3 covers 16 residues. Germline loops: CDR1 TSWWSYY, CDR2 QGS. CDR3 protein: CALGPGLGTYTDKLIF. The CDR3 DNA follows: TGTGCCCTTGGACCCGGACTGGGGACCTACACCGATAAACTCATCTTT.

By sample share, this clone is medium-sized. V and J are TRDV1 and TRDJ1; 8 bases fit TRDD3. The trim removed 3 bases at V and 0 bases at J, leaving 21 bases unmatched. CDR1 is TSWWSYY, CDR2 QGS, per germline. The CDR3 is 21 residues long. The CDR3 region is CALGEILPLGDVPGYTDKLIF. The CDR3 DNA follows: TGTGCTCTTGGGGAGATCCTACCCCTGGGGGACGTCCCCGGGTACACCGATAAACTCATCTTT.

As regards this clone: This likely reflects a read error, since a far larger clone is one base away. J is TRDJ1 and V is TRDV2, with 7 positions matching TRDD3. CDR3 length equals 15 residues. The germline V gene encodes CDR1 GEAIGNYY and CDR2 EKD. In DNA form, the CDR3 reads TGTGCCCGTGACACGGGGATAGAATTGTCCGATAAACTCATCTTT. This codes for CARDTGIELSDKLIF.

This clone has only a few counts. A read error may be the cause here, since a much bigger clone is one base away. The chain recombines TRDV2 with TRDJ3; TRDD3 aligns across 10 bases. The CDR3 extends over 22 amino acids. Germline V gene data show CDR1 as GEAIGNYY and CDR2 as EKD. Trimming removed 0 bases from V and 0 bases from J; junction bases left unmatched: 13. CDR3 in amino acids: CACDTGLGDMPVFSWDTRQMFF. CDR3 in DNA: TGTGCCTGTGACACCGGGCTGGGGGATATGCCGGTTTTCTCCTGGGACACCCGACAGATGTTTTTC.

Note on this clone: A far more abundant clone sits one base away, making this likely a read error. The chain combines TRDV2 with TRDJ3; 13 positions agree with TRDD3. The CDR3 runs to 18 residues. CDR1 and CDR2 (germline): GEAIGNYY, EKD. The CDR3 nucleotides are TGTGCCTATGACACTGGGGGATACGCGGACTGGGACACCCGACAGATGTTTTTC. Protein: CAYDTGGYADWDTRQMFF.

A few counts support this clone. Since a much larger clone is just one base distant, this may be a read error. Different DNA sequences within this sample yield the same CDR3. The chain is built from TRDV3 and TRDJ1; D not resolved. The V gene's germline CDR1 is TVYSNPD and CDR2 GDNSRS (reference sequence). The CDR3 is made up of 11 amino acids. The CDR3 loop reads CAFTWTDKLIF. The CDR3 nucleotides read TGTGCCTTTACGTGGACCGATAAGCTCATCTTT.

This clone turned up a few times. This chain links TRDV1 with TRDJ1; 7 bases fit TRDD3. Unmatched junction bases numbered 22, after V lost 0 bases and J lost 3 bases. The germline gives CDR1 TSWWSYY, CDR2 QGS. The CDR3 is 21 residues long. The CDR3 DNA is TGTGCTCTTGGGGAACTCATCCCTACTTTCGTCAGGGATACTTCGGCCGATAAACTCATCTTT. Translated: CALGELIPTFVRDTSADKLIF.

The rearrangement joins TRDV1 to TRDJ1; 13 bases agree with TRDD3. V lost 3 bases, J lost 0 bases, and 19 bases stayed unmatched. CDR1 and CDR2 (germline): TSWWSYY, QGS. The CDR3 contains 22 residues. The CDR3 DNA follows: TGTGCTCTTGGGGAGAGCTACCCAACATCTACTGGGGGATACGGGTACACCGATAAACTCATCTTT. Translation: CALGESYPTSTGGYGYTDKLIF.

This clone is deemed medium-sized. The same CDR3 arises from other DNA sequences in this sample as well. This chain links TRDV3 with TRDJ1; D uncertain. Germline V gene data show CDR1 as TVYSNPD and CDR2 as GDNSRS (reference sequence). Deletions cut 3 bases from V and 3 bases from J, with 5 bases between. The CDR3 covers 10 residues. The CDR3 reads CALRADKLIF. The CDR3 DNA reads TGTGCCTTACGGGCCGATAAACTCATCTTT.

Relative to its sample, this clone is medium-sized. The chain combines TRDV2 with TRDJ1, with 10 bases fitting TRDD3. This CDR3 has 15 amino acids. V was clipped by 0 bases and J by 3 bases; unmatched bases: 3. CDR1 and CDR2 from the germline V gene are GEAIGNYY and EKD. This chain's CDR3 is CACDTGGYGADKLIF. CDR3 in DNA: TGTGCCTGTGACACCGGGGGATACGGGGCCGATAAACTCATCTTT.

The V and J genes are TRDV2 and TRDJ1, with 8 bases that match TRDD3. The J call is uncertain, as TRDJ2 better fits the DNA end. The length of the CDR3 is 17 residues. Per germline, CDR1 GEAIGNYY and CDR2 EKD. Here the CDR3 reads CACDTLYWGLLTAQLFF. In DNA, the CDR3 is TGTGCCTGTGACACCCTGTACTGGGGGCTCTTGACAGCACAACTCTTCTTT.

The chain recombines TRDV3 with TRDJ1; 8 nucleotides agree with TRDD3. Germline-derived CDR1 and CDR2 are TVYSNPD and GDNSRS (reference sequence). The CDR3 totals 17 residues. V lost 0 bases to trimming and J lost 0 bases; unmatched junction nucleotides: 12. As DNA, the CDR3 is TGTGCCTTTAGAGTCCTCGGACTGGGGGGTAACACCGATAAACTCATCTTT. This encodes CAFRVLGLGGNTDKLIF.

On this clone: This sequence is one base from a far larger clone and is likely a read error. V and J are TRDV2 and TRDJ2; 9 bases line up with TRDD3. Trimming removed 3 bases from V and 1 base from J; junction bases left unmatched: 2. Germline CDR1 is GEAIGNYY and CDR2 is EKD. The CDR3 contains 15 residues. The CDR3 sequence: CACDLLGDLTAQLFF. DNA for the CDR3: TGTGCCTGTGACCTACTGGGGGATTTGACAGCACAACTCTTCTTT.

In this sample, this clone turned up a few times. This CDR3 is CALGEPYWIPPGGYGSWDTRQMFF. CDR3 coding DNA: TGTGCTCTTGGGGAGCCATATTGGATTCCCCCCGGGGGATATGGCTCCTGGGACACCCGACAGATGTTTTTC. The genes are TRDV1 and TRDJ3; 8 bases map to TRDD3. The CDR3 has 24 amino acids. V was pared by 3 bases and J by 0 bases, with 22 bases of the junction left unmatched. From germline, CDR1 is TSWWSYY and CDR2 QGS.

This clone was found a few times. The chain couples TRDV1 to TRDJ1, with 7 bases identical to TRDD2. Losses at the gene ends were 1 base for V and 2 bases for J; bases not matched to a gene: 19. Germline CDR1 and CDR2: TSWWSYY and QGS. The length of the CDR3 is 20 residues. For the CDR3, the DNA is TGTGCTCTTGGGGAACGTCCATTCCTACCCATAGCCCCCTTAACCGATAAACTCATCTTT. Its protein product is CALGERPFLPIAPLTDKLIF.

This clone has a handful of counts. The chain recombines TRDV1 with TRDJ1; 10 positions agree with TRDD3. The germline CDR1 and CDR2 sequences are TSWWSYY and QGS. J lost 8 bases, V lost 4 bases, and 19 bases had no gene match. This CDR3 is 18 amino acids long. This CDR3 reads CALGGKRSGGYGEGKLIF. The CDR3 DNA is TGTGCTCTTGGGGGCAAAAGGTCCGGGGGATACGGGGAAGGGAAACTCATCTTT.

Judged by abundance, this clone is medium-sized. J is TRDJ3 and V is TRDV2; 9 nucleotides align to TRDD3. This CDR3 region has 21 residues. V shed 0 bases, J shed 0 bases, and the junction held 11 bases outside the gene matches. Looked up from germline, CDR1 is GEAIGNYY and CDR2 is EKD. The CDR3 sequence is CACDTAILGDSSSWDTRQMFF. The CDR3 DNA is TGTGCCTGTGACACCGCGATACTGGGGGACTCGAGCTCCTGGGACACCCGACAGATGTTTTTC.

By share, this clone ranks as medium-sized. This CDR3 is also generated by other DNA sequences in the sample. J is TRDJ4 and V is TRDV2; 10 bases fit TRDD3. Germline assignment: CDR1 GEAIGNYY and CDR2 EKD. V was pared by 7 bases and J by 1 base, with 29 bases of the junction left unmatched. The CDR3 extends over 21 amino acids. The CDR3 loop is CAWPLRTKGDTLLRTVRPLIF. The CDR3 DNA reads TGTGCCTGGCCACTACGGACTAAGGGGGATACGCTGCTTAGAACGGTCAGACCCCTGATCTTT.

This clone was observed many times. This chain uses TRDV1 with TRDJ1, with D maybe TRDD3 (7 bases). The CDR3 length is 22 residues. The germline V and J ends were trimmed by 0 bases and 0 bases, with 29 bases remaining between them. Germline V gene data show CDR1 as TSWWSYY and CDR2 as QGS. This chain's CDR3 is CALGELVGRLLLGPIYTDKLIF. CDR3 DNA sequence: TGTGCTCTTGGGGAACTAGTTGGGCGCCTCCTACTGGGGCCCATATACACCGATAAACTCATCTTT.

In DNA, the CDR3 is TGTGCTCTTGGGAAAGGGGGAGTACTGGGGGACCACACCGATAAACTCATCTTT. Translation: CALGKGGVLGDHTDKLIF. This chain joins TRDV1 and TRDJ1, with TRDD3 matching 9 bases. Germline V lookup: CDR1 TSWWSYY, CDR2 QGS. The CDR3 length is 18 residues. With V trimmed by 5 bases and J by 0 bases, 13 bases remained unmatched.

The table lists this clone with a few counts. The J gene is TRDJ1, the V gene TRDV3; 9 bases fit TRDD3. The CDR3 extends over 17 amino acids. Germline V gene sequence: CDR1 TVYSNPD, CDR2 GDNSRS (reference sequence). Trimming took 4 bases from V and 0 from J; bases not matched to a gene: 15. CDR3 amino acids: CASTLGGYSVYTDKLIF. Written as DNA, the CDR3 is TGTGCCTCGACCCTTGGGGGATATTCGGTCTACACCGATAAACTCATCTTT.

This clone was counted a few times. This chain joins TRDV1 and TRDJ1; TRDD3 matches 7 bases. Germline CDR1 and CDR2: TSWWSYY and QGS. V lost 1 base and J lost 4; bases outside the gene matches: 27. The CDR3 sequence is 22 residues long. The CDR3 DNA reads TGTGCTCTTGGGGAACCGTTCTTCCCCTTTGGGGGACACGGGGAGGTTCGCGATAAACTCATCTTT. Its translation: CALGEPFFPFGGHGEVRDKLIF.

Comment on this clone: Relative to the germline gene, one junction end is altered; a read error may explain this. This sequence joins TRDV1 and TRDJ1; 7 bases are a match to TRDD3. Germline loops: CDR1 TSWWSYY, CDR2 QGS. The CDR3 sequence is 16 residues long. CDR3 sequence (DNA): TGTGCTCTTGGGAAAGGTTCCTTCGGATACGCCGATAAACCCATCTTT. It encodes CALGKGSFGYADKPIF.